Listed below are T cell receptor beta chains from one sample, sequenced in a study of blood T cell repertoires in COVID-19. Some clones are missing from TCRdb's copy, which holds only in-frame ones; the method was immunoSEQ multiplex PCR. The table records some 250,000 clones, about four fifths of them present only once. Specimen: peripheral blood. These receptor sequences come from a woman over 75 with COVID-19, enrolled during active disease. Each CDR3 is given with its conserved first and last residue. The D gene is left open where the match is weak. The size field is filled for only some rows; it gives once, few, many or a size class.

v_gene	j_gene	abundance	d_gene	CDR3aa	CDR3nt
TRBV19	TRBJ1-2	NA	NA	CASSIPGINRGYTF	TGTGCCAGTAGTATCCCGGGGATCAATCGGGGCTACACCTTC
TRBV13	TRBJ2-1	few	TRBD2	CASSPWLAGNPHEQFF	TGTGCCAGCAGTCCGTGGCTAGCGGGAAACCCCCATGAGCAGTTCTTC
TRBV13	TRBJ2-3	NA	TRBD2	CASSRTSGGTDTQYF	TGTGCCAGCAGTAGGACTAGCGGGGGCACAGATACGCAGTATTTT
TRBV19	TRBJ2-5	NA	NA	CASRPLYQETQYF	TGTGCCAGTAGGCCACTGTACCAAGAGACCCAGTACTTC
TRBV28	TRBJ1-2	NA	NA	CASTSQGAGNYGYTF	TGTGCCAGCACCAGTCAAGGGGCTGGTAACTATGGCTACACCTTC
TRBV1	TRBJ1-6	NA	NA	CTSSQGGQGVSPLHF	TGCACCAGCAGCCAAGGGGGGCAGGGGGTTTCACCCCTCCACTTT
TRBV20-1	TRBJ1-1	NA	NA	CSKTRNTEAFF	TGCAGTAAGACAAGAAACACTGAAGCTTTCTTT
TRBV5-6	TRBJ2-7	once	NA	CASSLTGNYEQYF	TGTGCCAGCAGCCTCACAGGCAACTACGAGCAGTACTTC
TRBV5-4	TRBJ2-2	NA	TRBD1	CASSPTPDRVNTGELFF	TGTGCCAGCAGCCCCACACCCGACAGGGTGAACACCGGGGAGCTGTTTTTT
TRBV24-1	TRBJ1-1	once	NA	CATSGGDRAFF	TGTGCCACCAGTGGCGGGGATCGGGCTTTCTTT
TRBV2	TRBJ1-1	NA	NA	CASSEKEQVNTEAFF	TGTGCCAGCAGTGAAAAAGAACAGGTGAACACTGAAGCTTTCTTT
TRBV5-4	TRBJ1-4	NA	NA	CASSSYRDGQNEKLFF	TGTGCCAGCAGCTCCTACAGGGATGGGCAAAATGAAAAACTGTTTTTT
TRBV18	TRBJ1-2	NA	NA	CASSPQGLKGYTF	TGTGCCAGCTCACCACAGGGACTAAAGGGCTACACCTTC
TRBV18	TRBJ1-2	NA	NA	CASSPGSKGQSGYTF	TGTGCCAGCTCACCCGGATCGAAGGGGCAGAGTGGCTACACCTTC
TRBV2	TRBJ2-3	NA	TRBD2	CASSESFDSGRTQYF	TGTGCCAGCAGTGAATCCTTTGACAGCGGGAGAACGCAGTATTTT
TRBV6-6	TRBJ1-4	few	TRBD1	CASSDQTGPNEKLFF	TGTGCCAGCAGTGACCAGACAGGGCCTAATGAAAAACTGTTTTTT
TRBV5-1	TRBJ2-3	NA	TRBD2	CASSLAYITSGGTDTQYF	TGCGCCAGCAGCTTGGCCTATATTACTAGCGGAGGGACAGATACGCAGTATTTT
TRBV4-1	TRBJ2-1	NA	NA	CASSQDSSYNEQFF	TGCGCCAGCAGCCAAGACTCCTCCTACAATGAGCAGTTCTTC
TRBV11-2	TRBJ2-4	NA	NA	CASSSWGGRLENIQYF	TGTGCCAGCAGCTCCTGGGGGGGGCGTCTCGAAAACATTCAGTACTTC
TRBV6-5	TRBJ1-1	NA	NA	CASKGAGTSNTEAFF	TGTGCCAGTAAAGGAGCCGGGACTTCGAACACTGAAGCTTTCTTT
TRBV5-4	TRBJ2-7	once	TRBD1	CASSYRGAFYEQYF	TGTGCCAGCAGTTACAGGGGGGCTTTCTACGAGCAGTACTTC
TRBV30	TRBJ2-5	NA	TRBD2	CAWSVQAGRETQYF	TGTGCCTGGAGTGTACAAGCGGGGAGGGAGACCCAGTACTTC
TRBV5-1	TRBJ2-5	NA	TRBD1	CASSSTGGQFETQYF	TGCGCCAGCAGCTCGACAGGGGGCCAATTTGAGACCCAGTACTTC
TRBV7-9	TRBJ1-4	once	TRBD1	CASSLGTGFGEKLFF	TGTGCCAGCAGCTTAGGGACAGGGTTCGGGGAAAAACTGTTTTTT
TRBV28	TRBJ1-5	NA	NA	CASLNDRQGDQPQHF	TGTGCCAGCTTAAACGACAGGCAAGGGGATCAGCCCCAGCATTTT
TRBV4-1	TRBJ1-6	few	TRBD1	CASSRREGDRGRSYNSPLHF	TGCGCCAGCAGCCGAAGAGAGGGCGACAGGGGAAGGTCCTATAATTCACCCCTCCACTTT